One sample yielded the 26 T cell receptor beta chains listed below, sequenced in a study of monozygotic twins with inflammatory bowel disease. TCRdb re-called the 5' RACE reads; every CDR3 protein appears as one record, without DNA. The table for this sample gives 330,000 or so distinct CDR3 sequences. Material: blood. Receptor source: a human donor with ulcerative colitis or Crohn's disease, or a healthy co-twin of an affected twin (not recorded which).

This sequence joins TRBV4-1 and TRBJ2-7. The CDR3 totals 15 residues. Germline V gene lookup returns CDR1 MGHRA and CDR2 YSYEKL. The CDR3 is CASSQEVGRHYEQYF.

The rearrangement uses TRBV5-1 and TRBJ2-1; absent DNA, TCRdb's TRBD2 call cannot be checked. The germline CDR1 and CDR2 sequences are SGHRS and YFSETQ. The CDR3 sequence is 15 residues long. The CDR3 loop is CASSLVTSGGNEQFF.

CDR3 residues: CASADRTNTEAFF. The chain combines TRBV19 with TRBJ1-1; lacking DNA, the TRBD1 call made by TCRdb goes unchecked. CDR3 length: 13 residues. Germline V gene data show CDR1 as LNHDA and CDR2 as SQIVND (reference sequence).

The chain joins TRBV6-2 or TRBV6-3 to TRBJ1-5; the D call of TRBD1 rests on TCRdb alone, since no DNA is present to check it. The CDR3 contains 13 residues. Germline V gene data show CDR1 as MNHEY and CDR2 as SVGEGT. CDR3 loop: CASSRDSSPPQHF.

The chain employs TRBV18 and TRBJ1-2; TCRdb proposes TRBD1, but this gene call is untestable without DNA. Per germline, CDR1 KGHSH and CDR2 LQKENI. The length of the CDR3 is 14 residues. The CDR3 loop is CASSSDRSNYGYTF.

The chain recombines TRBV13 with TRBJ1-1; TCRdb's assignment of TRBD1 cannot be checked, as there is no DNA. Germline V gene data show CDR1 as PRHDT and CDR2 as FYEKMQ (reference sequence). There are 16 residues in the CDR3. CDR3 residues: CASSLVGVTENTEAFF.

The V gene is TRBV5-1, the J gene TRBJ2-7; TCRdb designates TRBD1, a call that cannot be tested without DNA. CDR1 and CDR2 (germline): SGHRS, YFSETQ. CDR3 length equals 14 residues. The CDR3 is CASSLWDRASEQYF.

The chain links TRBV28 to TRBJ2-1; the TCRdb call, TRBD2, lacks DNA for checking. CDR3 size: 16 residues. Per germline, CDR1 MDHEN and CDR2 SYDVKM. The CDR3 loop reads CASSESGPSYFSEQFF.

The chain couples TRBV10-3 to TRBJ1-2; the D call of TRBD1 rests on TCRdb alone, since no DNA is present to check it. CDR1 and CDR2 (germline): ENHRY, SYGVKD. This CDR3 contains 17 residues. CDR3 residues: CATNGGTAYLLNYGYTF.

The V gene is TRBV7-8, the J gene TRBJ2-5; TCRdb's D call of TRBD1 is untestable without DNA. CDR1 and CDR2 (germline): SGHVS, FQNEAQ. The CDR3 has 15 residues. CDR3 region: CASSLGGPQSETQYF.

The chain carries TRBV14 and TRBJ1-6. The CDR3 has 13 amino acids. Looked up from germline, CDR1 is SGHDN and CDR2 is FVKESK. The CDR3 spells CASSQVSSGPLHF.

V and J are TRBV5-1 and TRBJ2-3; with no DNA, the TCRdb D assignment of TRBD1 cannot be verified. From germline, CDR1 is SGHRS and CDR2 YFSETQ. The CDR3 has 12 residues. This CDR3 is CASSSGGWTQYF. The variable domain in full, with the rest retrieved from reference TRBV5-1 and TRBJ2-3, is KAGVTQTPRYLIKTRGQQVTLSCSPISGHRSVSWYQQTPGQGLQFLFEYFSETQRNKGNFPGRFSGRQFSNSRSEMNVSTLELGDSALYLCASSSGGWTQYFGPGTRLTVL.

CDR3 protein: CASSQGLGGAAEPQHF. J is TRBJ1-5 and V is TRBV4-3. Germline loops: CDR1 LGHNA, CDR2 YSLEER. The CDR3 extends over 16 amino acids.

The V call is TRBV5-1, the J call TRBJ1-3. Germline V gene sequence: CDR1 SGHRS, CDR2 YFSETQ. This CDR3 spans 15 amino acids. CDR3 region: CASSLQGNPGNTIYF. Supplemented by reference TRBV5-1 and TRBJ1-3, the full variable domain reads KAGVTQTPRYLIKTRGQQVTLSCSPISGHRSVSWYQQTPGQGLQFLFEYFSETQRNKGNFPGRFSGRQFSNSRSEMNVSTLELGDSALYLCASSLQGNPGNTIYFGEGSWLTVV.

V and J are TRBV7-9 and TRBJ1-2. Germline V gives CDR1 SEHNR, CDR2 FQNEAQ (reference sequence). The CDR3 is made up of 17 amino acids. This chain's CDR3 is CASRSPQDTHANYGYTF.

The CDR3 loop is CAVDGTGNDEQYF. The chain couples TRBV10-3 to TRBJ2-7; TCRdb's D call of TRBD1 is untestable without DNA. Germline CDR1 ENHRY, CDR2 SYGVKD. CDR3 length equals 13 residues.

J is TRBJ2-3 and V is TRBV19; with no DNA, the TCRdb D assignment of TRBD1 cannot be verified. Germline-derived CDR1 and CDR2 are LNHDA and SQIVND (reference sequence). CDR3 size: 16 residues. CDR3 protein: CASSILGTVGPDTQYF.

The V gene is TRBV5-1, the J gene TRBJ2-3. This CDR3 contains 14 residues. The germline V gene has CDR1 SGHRS and CDR2 YFSETQ. The CDR3 loop reads CASSFGSRTDTQYF. The full variable domain, rest sourced from reference TRBV5-1 and TRBJ2-3, is KAGVTQTPRYLIKTRGQQVTLSCSPISGHRSVSWYQQTPGQGLQFLFEYFSETQRNKGNFPGRFSGRQFSNSRSEMNVSTLELGDSALYLCASSFGSRTDTQYFGPGTRLTVL.

The chain is built from TRBV5-5 and TRBJ2-3; TCRdb gives TRBD2 as the D gene, but with no DNA this cannot be confirmed. CDR1 is SGHKS, CDR2 YYEKEE, per germline (reference sequence). This CDR3 has 12 residues. CDR3: CASSALSDTQYF.

This CDR3 is CASSQSPSTEGNEKLFF. The rearrangement links TRBV4-1 to TRBJ1-4; TCRdb proposes TRBD1, but this gene call is untestable without DNA. Germline V gene data show CDR1 as MGHRA and CDR2 as YSYEKL. The CDR3 covers 17 residues.

The V and J genes are TRBV7-2 and TRBJ2-3; with no DNA, the TCRdb D assignment of TRBD1 cannot be verified. The germline V gene has CDR1 SGHTA and CDR2 FQGNSA. CDR3 size: 13 residues. The CDR3 protein is CASSFIRADTQYF. Full variable domain (rest looked up from reference TRBV7-2 and TRBJ2-3): GAGVSQSPSNKVTEKGKDVELRCDPISGHTALYWYRQSLGQGLEFLIYFQGNSAPDKSGLPSDRFSAERTGGSVSTLTIQRTQQEDSAVYLCASSFIRADTQYFGPGTRLTVL.

The gene calls are TRBV5-5 and TRBJ1-3. Germline assignment: CDR1 SGHKS and CDR2 YYEKEE (reference sequence). CDR3 length: 15 residues. CDR3 region: CASSPWGSSGNTIYF.

This chain links TRBV7-8 with TRBJ1-1; as DNA is missing, the TRBD1 call by TCRdb cannot be tested. CDR1 SGHVS and CDR2 FQNEAQ come from the germline V gene. The CDR3 is 15 residues long. This CDR3 is CASSFDSRGGTEAFF. Combining the CDR3 with reference TRBV7-8 and TRBJ1-1 gives the whole variable domain GAGVSQSPRYKVAKRGQDVALRCDPISGHVSLFWYQQALGQGPEFLTYFQNEAQLDKSGLPSDRFFAERPEGSVSTLKIQRTQQEDSAVYLCASSFDSRGGTEAFFGQGTRLTVV.

The rearrangement joins TRBV4-3 to TRBJ2-7. Germline CDR1 is LGHNA and CDR2 is YSLEER. CDR3 length equals 14 residues. The CDR3 here is CASSARVSSYEQYF.

V and J are TRBV7-9 and TRBJ1-4. Germline V gene data show CDR1 as SEHNR and CDR2 as FQNEAQ (reference sequence). CDR3 size: 14 residues. CDR3 sequence: CASSLVTTNEKLFF.

The chain combines TRBV11-2 with TRBJ2-7; TCRdb picks TRBD2, but there is no DNA to check that call. Per germline, CDR1 SGHAT and CDR2 FQNNGV. The CDR3 spans 15 residues. CDR3: CASSSTSGHTYEQYF.